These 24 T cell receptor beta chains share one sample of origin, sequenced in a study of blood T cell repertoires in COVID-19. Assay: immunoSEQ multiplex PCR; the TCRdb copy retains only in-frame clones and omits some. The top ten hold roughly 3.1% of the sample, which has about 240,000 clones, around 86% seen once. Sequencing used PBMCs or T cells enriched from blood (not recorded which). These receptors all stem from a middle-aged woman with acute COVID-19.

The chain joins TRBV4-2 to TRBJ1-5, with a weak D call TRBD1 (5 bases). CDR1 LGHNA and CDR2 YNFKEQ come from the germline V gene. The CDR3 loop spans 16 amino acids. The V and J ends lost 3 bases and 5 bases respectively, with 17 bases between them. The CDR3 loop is CASSQANRLPDQPQHF. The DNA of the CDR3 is TGTGCCAGCAGCCAGGCTAACAGGTTACCTGATCAGCCCCAGCATTTT.

The CDR3 nucleotides read TGTGCACGGACAGGAGGTGTTGCTAATGAAAAACTGTTTTTT. It encodes CARTGGVANEKLFF. The genes are TRBV12-2 and TRBJ1-4; the D call TRBD1 from the table was never checked on the DNA. TRBV12-2 is marked as a pseudogene. This CDR3 is built from 14 residues.

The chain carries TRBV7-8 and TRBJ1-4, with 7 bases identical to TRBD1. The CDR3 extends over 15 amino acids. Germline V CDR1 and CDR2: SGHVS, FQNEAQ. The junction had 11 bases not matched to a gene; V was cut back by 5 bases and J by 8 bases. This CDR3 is CASSPEDRAGEKLFF. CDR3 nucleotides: TGTGCCAGCAGCCCAGAAGACAGGGCGGGGGAAAAACTGTTTTTT.

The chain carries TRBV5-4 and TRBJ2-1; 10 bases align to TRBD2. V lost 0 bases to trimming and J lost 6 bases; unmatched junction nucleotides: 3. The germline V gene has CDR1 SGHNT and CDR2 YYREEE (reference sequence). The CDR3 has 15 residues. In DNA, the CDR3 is TGTGCCAGCAGCTTGGCAGCTAGCGGGAGCAATGAGCAGTTCTTC. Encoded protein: CASSLAASGSNEQFF.

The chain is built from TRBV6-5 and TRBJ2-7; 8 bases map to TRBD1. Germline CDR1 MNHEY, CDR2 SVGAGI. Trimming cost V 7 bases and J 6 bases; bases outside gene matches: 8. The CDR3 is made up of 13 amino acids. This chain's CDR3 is CASNGQGVGEQYF. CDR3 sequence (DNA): TGTGCCAGCAACGGACAGGGAGTCGGCGAGCAGTACTTC.

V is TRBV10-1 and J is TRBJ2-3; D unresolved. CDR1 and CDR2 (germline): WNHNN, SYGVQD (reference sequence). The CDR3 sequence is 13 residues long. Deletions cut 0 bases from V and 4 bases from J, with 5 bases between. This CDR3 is CASSESFSDTQYF. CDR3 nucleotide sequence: TGCGCCAGCAGTGAGTCGTTCTCAGATACGCAGTATTTT.

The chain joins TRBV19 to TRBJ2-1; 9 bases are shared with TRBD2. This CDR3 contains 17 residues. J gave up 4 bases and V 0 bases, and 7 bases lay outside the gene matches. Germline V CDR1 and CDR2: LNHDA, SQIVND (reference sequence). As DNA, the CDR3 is TGTGCCAGTAGTATAGATCCTTTAGCGGGAGCGTACAATGAGCAGTTCTTC. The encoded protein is CASSIDPLAGAYNEQFF.

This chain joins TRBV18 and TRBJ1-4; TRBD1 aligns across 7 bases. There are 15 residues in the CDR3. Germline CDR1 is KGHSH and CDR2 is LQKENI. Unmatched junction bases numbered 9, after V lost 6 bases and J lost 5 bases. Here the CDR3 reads CASSQLTGPNEKLFF. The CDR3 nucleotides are TGTGCCAGCTCCCAACTGACAGGGCCGAATGAAAAACTGTTTTTT.

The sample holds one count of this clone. The CDR3 nucleotides are TGTGCCAGCAGCTTAGCAGGCCAGGGGGGTAACATTCAGTACTTC. Translating gives CASSLAGQGGNIQYF. This sequence joins TRBV11-3 and TRBJ2-4, with TRBD1 as a possible D gene (7 bases). Germline assignment: CDR1 SGHNT and CDR2 YENEEA. V was clipped by 1 base and J by 7 bases, with 14 bases between them. The CDR3 runs to 15 residues. The full variable domain, its missing parts supplied by reference TRBV11-3 and TRBJ2-4, is EAGVVQSPRYKIIEKKQPVAFWCNPISGHNTLYWYLQNLGQGPELLIRYENEEAVDDSQLPKDRFSAERLKGVDSTLKIQPAELGDSAVYLCASSLAGQGGNIQYFGAGTRLSVL.

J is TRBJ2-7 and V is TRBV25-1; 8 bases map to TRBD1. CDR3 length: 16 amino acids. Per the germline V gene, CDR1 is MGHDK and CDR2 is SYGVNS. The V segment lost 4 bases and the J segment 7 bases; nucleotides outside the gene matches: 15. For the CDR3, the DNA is TGTGCCAGCAGTGCGAAAGCAAGTCCCAGGGGGCGGGAGCAGTACTTC. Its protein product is CASSAKASPRGREQYF.

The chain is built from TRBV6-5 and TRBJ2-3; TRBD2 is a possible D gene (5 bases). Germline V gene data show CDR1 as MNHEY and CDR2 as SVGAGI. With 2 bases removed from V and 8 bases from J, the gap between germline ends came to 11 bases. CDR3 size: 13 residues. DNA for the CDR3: TGTGCCAGCAGTTACGACGGGATGCGTACGCAGTATTTT. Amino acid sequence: CASSYDGMRTQYF.

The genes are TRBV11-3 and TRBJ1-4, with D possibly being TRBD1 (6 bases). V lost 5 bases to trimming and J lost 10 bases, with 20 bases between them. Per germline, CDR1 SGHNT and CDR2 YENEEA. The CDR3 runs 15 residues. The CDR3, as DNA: TGTGCCAGCAGCGACCGCGGACAGCCCGAGGTAAAACTGTTTTTT. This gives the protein CASSDRGQPEVKLFF.

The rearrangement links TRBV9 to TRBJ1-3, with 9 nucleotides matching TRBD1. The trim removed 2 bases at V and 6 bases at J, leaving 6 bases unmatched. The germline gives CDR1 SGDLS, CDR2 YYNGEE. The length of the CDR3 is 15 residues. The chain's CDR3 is CASSVEGQGLNTIYF. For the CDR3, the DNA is TGTGCCAGCAGCGTGGAAGGACAGGGGCTAAACACCATATATTTT.

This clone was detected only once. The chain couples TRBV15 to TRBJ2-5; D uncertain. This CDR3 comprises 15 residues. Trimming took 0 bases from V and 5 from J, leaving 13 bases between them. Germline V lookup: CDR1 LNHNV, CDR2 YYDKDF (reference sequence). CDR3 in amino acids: CATSRDVRNSETQYF. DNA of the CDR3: TGTGCCACCAGCAGAGATGTCAGGAACTCGGAGACCCAGTACTTC.

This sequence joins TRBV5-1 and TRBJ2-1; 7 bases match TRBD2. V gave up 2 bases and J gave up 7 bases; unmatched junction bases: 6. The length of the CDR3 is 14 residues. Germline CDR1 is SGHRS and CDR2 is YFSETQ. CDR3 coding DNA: TGCGCCAGCAGCTTATGGCGGGAGTTAAATGAGCAGTTCTTC. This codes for CASSLWRELNEQFF.

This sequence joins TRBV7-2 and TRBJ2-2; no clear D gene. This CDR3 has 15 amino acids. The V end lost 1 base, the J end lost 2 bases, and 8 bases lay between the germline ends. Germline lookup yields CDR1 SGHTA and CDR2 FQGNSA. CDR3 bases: TGTGCCAGCAGCTTAGAACGAGTCAACACCGGGGAGCTGTTTTTT. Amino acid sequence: CASSLERVNTGELFF.

The CDR3 sequence: CASSLTLAGKMYF. CDR3 in DNA: TGTGCCAGCAGTTTAACCTTAGCGGGAAAAATGTACTTC. This chain connects TRBV27 to TRBJ2-5; 8 positions agree with TRBD2. With 2 bases clipped from V and 13 bases from J, the junction kept 9 bases outside the gene matches. Germline CDR1 is MNHEY and CDR2 is SMNVEV (reference sequence). The CDR3 is 13 residues long.

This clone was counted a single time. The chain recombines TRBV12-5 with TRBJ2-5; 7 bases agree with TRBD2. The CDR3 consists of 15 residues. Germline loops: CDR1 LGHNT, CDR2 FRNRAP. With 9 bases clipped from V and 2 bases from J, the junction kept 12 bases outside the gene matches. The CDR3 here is CASQAGAAGQETQYF. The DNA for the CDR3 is TGTGCTAGCCAGGCGGGAGCAGCGGGGCAAGAGACCCAGTACTTC.

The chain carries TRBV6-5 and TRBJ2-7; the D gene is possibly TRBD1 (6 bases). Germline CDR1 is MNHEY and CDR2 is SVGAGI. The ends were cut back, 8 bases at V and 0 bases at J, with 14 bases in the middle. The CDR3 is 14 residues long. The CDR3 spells CASRRDTSSYEQYF. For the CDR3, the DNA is TGTGCCAGCCGAAGGGACACGAGCTCCTACGAGCAGTACTTC.

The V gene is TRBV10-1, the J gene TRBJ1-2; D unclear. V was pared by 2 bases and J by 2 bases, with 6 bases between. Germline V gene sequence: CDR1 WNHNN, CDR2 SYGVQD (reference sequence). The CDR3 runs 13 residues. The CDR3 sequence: CASSERGNYGYTF. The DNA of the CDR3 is TGCGCCAGCAGTGAGCGAGGAAACTATGGCTACACCTTC.

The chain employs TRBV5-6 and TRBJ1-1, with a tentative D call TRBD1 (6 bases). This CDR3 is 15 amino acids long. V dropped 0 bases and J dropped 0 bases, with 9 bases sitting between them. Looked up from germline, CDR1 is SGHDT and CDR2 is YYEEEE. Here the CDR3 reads CASSLGTEMNTEAFF. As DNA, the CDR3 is TGTGCCAGCAGCTTGGGGACAGAAATGAACACTGAAGCTTTCTTT.

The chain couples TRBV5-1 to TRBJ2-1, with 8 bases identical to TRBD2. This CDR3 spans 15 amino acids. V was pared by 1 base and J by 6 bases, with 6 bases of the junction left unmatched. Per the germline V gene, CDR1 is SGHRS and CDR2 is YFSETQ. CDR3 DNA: TGCGCCAGCAGCTTGTCGGCGGGAGGTGGCAATGAGCAGTTCTTC. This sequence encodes CASSLSAGGGNEQFF.

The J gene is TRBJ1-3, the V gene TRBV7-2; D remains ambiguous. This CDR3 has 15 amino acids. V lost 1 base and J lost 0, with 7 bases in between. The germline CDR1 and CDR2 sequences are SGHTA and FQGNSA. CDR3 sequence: CASSLGSLSGNTIYF. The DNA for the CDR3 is TGTGCCAGCAGCTTAGGAAGCCTCTCTGGAAACACCATATATTTT. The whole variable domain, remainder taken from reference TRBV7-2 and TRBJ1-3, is GAGVSQSPSNKVTEKGKDVELRCDPISGHTALYWYRQSLGQGLEFLIYFQGNSAPDKSGLPSDRFSAERTGGSVSTLTIQRTQQEDSAVYLCASSLGSLSGNTIYFGEGSWLTVV.

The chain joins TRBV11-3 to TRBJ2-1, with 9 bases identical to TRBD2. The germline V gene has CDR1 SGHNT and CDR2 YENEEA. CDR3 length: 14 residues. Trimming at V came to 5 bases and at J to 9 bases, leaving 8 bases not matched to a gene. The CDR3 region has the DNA TGTGCCAGCAGCCTACGACTAGCGGAGGGTGAGCAGTTCTTC. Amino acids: CASSLRLAEGEQFF. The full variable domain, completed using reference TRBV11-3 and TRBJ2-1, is EAGVVQSPRYKIIEKKQPVAFWCNPISGHNTLYWYLQNLGQGPELLIRYENEEAVDDSQLPKDRFSAERLKGVDSTLKIQPAELGDSAVYLCASSLRLAEGEQFFGPGTRLTVL.